These T cell receptor beta chains were read from a single sample in a study of control samples from healthy donors and cancer patients. Assay: immunoSEQ multiplex PCR; the TCRdb copy retains only in-frame clones and omits some. The sample lists approximately 150,000 clones; around 88% were seen once. Sequencing was carried out using blood. All receptors derive from a man aged 18 to 30 in good health. Each CDR3 is given with its conserved first and last residue. The D gene is left open where the match is weak. Expanded clones get a size class; other rows say once, few or many, or leave the size out.

-	TRBV18	TRBJ1-4	TRBD1	CASSLRDRANEKLFF	TGTGCCAGCTCACTCCGGGACAGAGCTAATGAAAAACTGTTTTTT
-	TRBV29-1	TRBJ2-1	TRBD2	CSTGLAGGHAVF	TGCAGCACCGGACTAGCGGGAGGGCATGCGGTCTTC
once	TRBV13	TRBJ1-3	TRBD1	CASSPGGRGFFQSSGNTIYF	TGTGCCAGCAGCCCGGGGGGCAGGGGGTTTTTCCAGAGCTCTGGAAACACCATATATTTT
-	TRBV19	TRBJ1-1	-	CASSMPGMNTEAFF	TGTGCCAGTAGTATGCCTGGGATGAACACTGAAGCTTTCTTT
-	TRBV24-1	TRBJ2-1	TRBD2	CATSPGLAGNEQFF	TGTGCCACCAGTCCAGGACTAGCGGGAAATGAGCAGTTCTTC
-	TRBV13	TRBJ2-7	-	CASSFGQGNYEQYF	TGTGCCAGCAGCTTCGGCCAGGGGAACTACGAGCAGTACTTC
-	TRBV5-1	TRBJ1-1	TRBD1	CASSPGQGILMNTEAFF	TGCGCCAGCAGCCCCGGACAGGGGATCCTCATGAACACTGAAGCTTTCTTT
-	TRBV19	TRBJ1-5	-	CASGSNSYQPQHF	TGTGCCAGCGGTTCCAACAGTTATCAGCCCCAGCATTTT
few	TRBV4-3	TRBJ2-6	-	CASSQEASGANVLTF	TGCGCCAGCAGCCAAGAAGCCTCTGGGGCCAACGTCCTGACTTTC
-	TRBV7-9	TRBJ1-2	TRBD1	CASSPGGTGGLRGYTF	TGTGCCAGCAGCCCGGGAGGGACAGGGGGTTTGCGTGGCTACACCTTC
-	TRBV9	TRBJ1-3	-	CASSVNGAGNTIYF	TGTGCCAGCAGCGTAAATGGAGCTGGAAACACCATATATTTT
-	TRBV27	TRBJ1-1	-	CASGEGRRGYTEAFF	TGTGCCAGCGGGGAGGGACGCCGGGGGTACACTGAAGCTTTCTTT
-	TRBV4-2	TRBJ2-2	TRBD2	CASSQSSGGNTGELFF	TGTGCCAGCAGCCAATCCAGCGGGGGGAACACCGGGGAGCTGTTTTTT
-	TRBV20-1	TRBJ2-1	-	CSASLQINEQFF	TGCAGTGCTAGTCTGCAGATCAATGAGCAGTTCTTC
-	TRBV2	TRBJ1-2	-	CASSGMRANYGYTF	TGTGCCAGCAGTGGCATGCGGGCTAACTATGGCTACACCTTC
-	TRBV30	TRBJ1-5	-	CAWSLGHSNQPQHF	TGTGCCTGGAGCCTTGGCCATAGCAATCAGCCCCAGCATTTT
-	TRBV7-3	TRBJ1-1	-	CASSLDRNTEAFF	TGTGCCAGCAGTTTGGACAGAAACACTGAAGCTTTCTTT
-	TRBV11-3	TRBJ2-3	TRBD2	CASSRGTSAGDTQYF	TGTGCCAGCAGCCGGGGGACTAGCGCGGGAGATACGCAGTATTTT
-	TRBV5-1	TRBJ2-2	-	CASSLVGSNTGELFF	TGCGCCAGCAGCTTGGTAGGCAGTAACACCGGGGAGCTGTTTTTT
-	TRBV14	TRBJ1-2	-	CASSHYTRHQGYTF	TGTGCCAGCAGCCATTATACACGCCATCAGGGCTACACCTTC
once	TRBV6-2/TRBV6-3	TRBJ1-2	-	CASSYGRGNYGYTF	TGTGCCAGCAGTTACGGCAGGGGTAACTATGGCTACACCTTC
-	TRBV5-6	TRBJ2-1	-	CASSLGRAASSYNEQFF	TGTGCCAGCAGCTTGGGTAGGGCGGCGAGCTCCTACAATGAGCAGTTCTTC
-	TRBV5-5	TRBJ2-1	-	CASSLMRGDYNEQFF	TGTGCCAGCAGCTTGATGAGGGGGGATTACAATGAGCAGTTCTTC
-	TRBV9	TRBJ2-7	TRBD2	CASSVEEGRDEQYF	TGTGCCAGCAGCGTAGAGGAGGGGAGGGACGAGCAGTACTTC
once	TRBV4-1	TRBJ2-7	-	CASSPHSGYEQYF	TGCGCCAGCAGCCCCCATTCAGGCTACGAGCAGTACTTC
-	TRBV5-6	TRBJ1-2	TRBD1	CASTPMGQNYGYTF	TGTGCCAGCACCCCCATGGGACAGAACTATGGCTACACCTTC
-	TRBV5-1	TRBJ1-2	TRBD1	CASSHNSRTGPANYGYTF	TGCGCCAGCAGCCACAATTCCAGGACAGGACCGGCTAACTATGGCTACACCTTC
-	TRBV11-2	TRBJ1-1	-	CASSLDLRTEAFF	TGTGCCAGCAGCTTAGATCTCCGGACTGAAGCTTTCTTT
-	TRBV7-2	TRBJ2-5	-	CASSLGVGKETQYF	TGTGCCAGCAGCTTAGGGGTGGGGAAAGAGACCCAGTACTTC
-	TRBV7-2	TRBJ1-6	TRBD1	CASSASTGPRNSPLHF	TGTGCCAGCAGCGCTTCGACAGGGCCGAGGAATTCACCCCTCCACTTT
-	TRBV4-3	TRBJ2-1	-	CASSQDLRREQFF	TGCGCCAGCAGCCAAGATTTAAGGAGGGAGCAGTTCTTC
-	TRBV30	TRBJ2-1	-	CACHLRGNEQFF	TGTGCCTGCCACCTCCGGGGAAATGAGCAGTTCTTC
once	TRBV29-1	TRBJ2-5	TRBD1	CSVGQGEETQYF	TGCAGCGTTGGACAGGGAGAAGAGACCCAGTACTTC
-	TRBV7-2	TRBJ1-4	-	CASSVQGSGNEKLFF	TGTGCCAGCAGCGTGCAGGGGAGTGGTAATGAAAAACTGTTTTTT
-	TRBV12-5	TRBJ2-1	-	CASGLSGEQFF	TGTGCTAGTGGTTTAAGCGGTGAGCAGTTCTTC
-	TRBV19	TRBJ2-7	TRBD1	CASSTGTGYEQYF	TGTGCCAGTAGTACAGGGACAGGCTACGAGCAGTACTTC
-	TRBV25-1	TRBJ1-1	-	CASSEYKGFATEAFF	TGTGCCAGCAGTGAATATAAGGGGTTCGCCACTGAAGCTTTCTTT
-	TRBV6-2/TRBV6-3	TRBJ1-1	-	CASRYGLYTEAFF	TGTGCCAGCAGATACGGACTGTACACTGAAGCTTTCTTT
few	TRBV4-3	TRBJ2-2	-	CASSQDYPNTGELFF	TGCGCCAGCAGCCAAGATTATCCGAACACCGGGGAGCTGTTTTTT
-	TRBV2	TRBJ1-6	-	CASSDNSPLHF	TGTGCCAGCAGTGATAATTCACCCCTCCACTTT
-	TRBV9	TRBJ1-4	TRBD1	CASSAGTGGYEKLFF	TGTGCCAGCAGCGCAGGGACAGGGGGGTATGAAAAACTGTTTTTT